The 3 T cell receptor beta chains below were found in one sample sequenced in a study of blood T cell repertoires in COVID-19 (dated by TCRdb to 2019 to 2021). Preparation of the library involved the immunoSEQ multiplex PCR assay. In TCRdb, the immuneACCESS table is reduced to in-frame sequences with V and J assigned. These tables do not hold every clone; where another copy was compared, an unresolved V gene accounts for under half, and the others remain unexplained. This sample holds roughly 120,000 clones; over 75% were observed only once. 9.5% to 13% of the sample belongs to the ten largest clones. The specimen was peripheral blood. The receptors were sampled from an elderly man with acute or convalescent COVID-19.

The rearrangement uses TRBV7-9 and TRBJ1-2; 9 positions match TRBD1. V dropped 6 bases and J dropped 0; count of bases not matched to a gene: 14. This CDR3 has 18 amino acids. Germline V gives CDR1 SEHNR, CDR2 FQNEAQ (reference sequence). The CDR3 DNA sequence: TGTGCCAGCAGTACCCTGGACAGGGGATTTCCCGCTAACTATGGCTACACCTTC. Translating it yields CASSTLDRGFPANYGYTF.

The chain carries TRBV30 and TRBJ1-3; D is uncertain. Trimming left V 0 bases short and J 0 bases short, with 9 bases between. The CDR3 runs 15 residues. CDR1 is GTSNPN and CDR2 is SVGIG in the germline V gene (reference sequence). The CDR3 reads CAWSVSGRSGNTIYF. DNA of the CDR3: TGTGCCTGGAGTGTATCAGGCCGCTCTGGAAACACCATATATTTT.

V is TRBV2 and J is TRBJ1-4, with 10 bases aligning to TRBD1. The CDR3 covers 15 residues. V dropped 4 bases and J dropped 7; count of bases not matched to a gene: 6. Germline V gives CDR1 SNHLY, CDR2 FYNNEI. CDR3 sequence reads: CASSVGTGASEKLFF. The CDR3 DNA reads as TGTGCCAGCAGTGTTGGGACAGGGGCCAGTGAAAAACTGTTTTTT.